This entry describes one T cell receptor beta chain. The antigen remains unidentified. The entry originates in a study of radiation and T cells in renal cell carcinoma. Study-wide findings and caveats: From baseline, blood top tumor clonotypes peaked at 2 weeks post-radiation.

Time point: baseline pretreatment blood. The treatment here: 15 Gy SBRT to primary tumor, nephrectomy 4 weeks later. Clear cell pathology was present in this patient's renal cell carcinoma. The table came from immunoSEQ multiplex PCR; TCRdb's copy has only in-frame clones and leaves some out. The sample consists of 90,000 to 95,000 clones, about four fifths of them appearing once. Sequencing used blood, obtained from a patient whose treatment included radiotherapy and nephrectomy. The receptor was derived from a man aged 60-69 years with renal cell carcinoma.

The CDR3 here is CAISVGGSGPTGANVLTF. The CDR3 DNA reads TGTGCCATCAGTGTAGGCGGGAGCGGCCCGACTGGGGCCAACGTCCTGACTTTC. The chain uses TRBV10-3 and TRBJ2-6; 7 bases are a match to TRBD2. There are 18 residues in the CDR3. The germline V gene encodes CDR1 ENHRY and CDR2 SYGVKD. J gave up 2 bases and V 4 bases, and 11 bases lay outside the gene matches.